The rows below give T cell receptor beta chains drawn from one sample of a study of beta chain features in type 1 diabetes. Some clones are missing from TCRdb's copy, which holds only in-frame ones; the method was immunoSEQ multiplex PCR. The data hold around 240,000 clones, with 68% observed a single time. The material sequenced was naive CD4+ T cells from blood. The receptors were sampled from a man aged 30 to 39 in good health. The conserved cysteine and the conserved F or W are not part of the CDR3 here. A D gene is named only where the DNA matches it firmly.

v_gene,d_gene,CDR3aa
TRBV30,TRBD1,AWSGIGGRYNEQF
TRBV30,-,AWSVGSPPLH
TRBV25-1,-,ASSGFGSGGYT
TRBV29-1,-,SVESQGSYNEQF
TRBV7-2,-,ASSSAYEQY
TRBV30,TRBD1,AWSPETGDYNEQF
TRBV25-1,TRBD1,ASSEGQGVFYEQY
TRBV30,TRBD1,AARTGERNEQF
TRBV9,TRBD2,ASSVGTSGIATDTQY
TRBV19,TRBD1,ASSLTGGGANVLT
TRBV10-3,TRBD1,AISVRDSLQETQY
TRBV25-1,TRBD2,ASRSTSGVGSYNEQF
TRBV13,TRBD2,ASRGLSGSSYEQY
TRBV10-3,-,ATAGTGTDTQY
TRBV6-5,-,ASTSPGVTDTQY
TRBV7-2,-,ASSRQNQPQH
TRBV30,-,AWSWVTGELF
TRBV11-2,-,ASSLSGLTAPEQF
TRBV11-1,-,ASSIERSSYNEQF
TRBV6-5,-,ASSWRTAIRRGYT
TRBV18,-,ASSPFGTVNTEAF
TRBV28,TRBD2,ASSLGTSGSSEQF
TRBV29-1,-,SVQSGTASTDTQY
TRBV29-1,-,SVLGRGSSYEQY
TRBV29-1,TRBD2,SVALLAGGSYEQY